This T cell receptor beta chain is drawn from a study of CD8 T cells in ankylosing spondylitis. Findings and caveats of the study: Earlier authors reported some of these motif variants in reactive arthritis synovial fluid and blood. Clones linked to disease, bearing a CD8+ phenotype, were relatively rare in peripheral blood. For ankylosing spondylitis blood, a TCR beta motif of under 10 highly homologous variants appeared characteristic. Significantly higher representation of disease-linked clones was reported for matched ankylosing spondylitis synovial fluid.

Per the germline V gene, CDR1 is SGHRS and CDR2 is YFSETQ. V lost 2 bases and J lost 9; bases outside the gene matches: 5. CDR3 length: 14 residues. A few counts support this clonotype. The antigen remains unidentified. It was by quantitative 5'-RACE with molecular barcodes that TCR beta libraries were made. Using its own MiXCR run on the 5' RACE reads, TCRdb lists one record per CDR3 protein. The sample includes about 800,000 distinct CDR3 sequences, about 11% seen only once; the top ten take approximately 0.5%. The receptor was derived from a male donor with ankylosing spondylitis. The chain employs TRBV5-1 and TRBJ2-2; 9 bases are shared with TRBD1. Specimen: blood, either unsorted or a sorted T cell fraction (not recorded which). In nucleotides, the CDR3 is TGCGCCAGCAGCTTCCGGGACAGGGAACGGGAGCTGTTTTTT. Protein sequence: CASSFRDRERELFF.